This entry describes one T cell receptor beta chain. This clonotype came up many times. Its antigen is still unknown. The sample holds no much larger clone one base away, and base qualities are not on file. Ophthalmopathy patients had moderately to severely active disease, Clinical Activity Score of at least 3, NOSPECS grade of at least 4, and duration under 3 months. The study excluded patients with uncontrolled infections, other autoimmune diseases, pregnancy or lactation. Diagnoses were based on clinical symptoms, serum thyroxine and TRAb, thyroid ultrasound and orbital computed tomography. Ficoll-Paque density gradient centrifugation was used to isolate PBMCs from about 9 ml of fresh peripheral blood. Total RNA was extracted using Trizol reagent, and RNA quality was assessed on an Agilent 2100 Bioanalyzer. The source of the sample is a study of T cells in Graves' hyperthyroidism and ophthalmopathy (dated 2019 in TCRdb). Study-wide context: Peripheral blood was sampled at the time of initial diagnosis, prior to any treatment. A discovery cohort of about 95 patients, about 40 with Graves' ophthalmopathy and 57 with stable Graves' hyperthyroidism, was used to find distinguishing TCR V-J signatures. The paper describes TCR Vbeta CDR3 sequencing of 135 peripheral blood samples, made up of 40 to 45 ophthalmopathy patients, 70 to 80 hyperthyroidism patients and roughly 17 progressor patients. Following sampling, methimazole starting at 30 mg daily was given to hyperthyroidism patients, and high-dose intravenous methylprednisolone was given to ophthalmopathy patients. For training and testing, the 110 or so patients in the discovery cohort were randomly divided in a 7:3 ratio. Whether ophthalmopathy could be predicted prospectively was tested in an independent validation cohort made up of roughly 20 hyperthyroidism patients plus 17 patients who later progressed to ophthalmopathy. Thyroid tissue and blood T-cell repertoires from about 6 Graves' hyperthyroidism patients were also compared in the study.

The TCR beta CDR3 regions were amplified from RNA transcripts. For the first round of RT-PCR on the TCR CDR3, the HTBI primer set was used together with the Qiagen OneStep RT-PCR kit. Libraries were constructed in a second round of multiplex PCR, after which size selection and purification were performed. Libraries were sequenced paired-end with 100 bp reads on an Illumina HiSeq2000. In the source study's methods: Raw data were processed with SOAPnuke, discarding reads with adapters, uncalled bases, mean Phred below 15, or no exact constant-primer or identifier match. COPE v1.2.5 was used to merge the high-quality paired reads, and each unique nucleotide sequence was defined as a clonotype. MiTCR v1.1 was used to align the clonotypes against IMGT TRBV, TRBD and TRBJ reference segments. Only V-J combinations with frequency above 0.0001, covering 99.2% of repertoires, were analysed. A TCS score was defined as the ratio of F50 (clonal expansion) to E x V (chaos), with BLOSUM62-based TCRdist applied between CDR3 peptides within each V-J. Welch's t-statistics and random forest reduced 514 V-J features to under 15, which were used in a naive Bayes classifier (R e1071). The public sequencing data were trimmed at Q25 with fastp and processed into clonotypes with MiXCR by TCRdb, which kept only in-frame beta chains. Every distinct CDR3 protein forms one entry, paired with its most common genes and DNA. TCRdb, not the authors, supplied the V and J calls. This sample holds 300,000 to 500,000 distinct CDR3 sequences; more than 12% were observed only once. The ten largest clones take up around 28% of the sample.

Results the study describes overall, beyond this receptor: Sample size was not statistically predetermined, and blinding of investigators to group allocation was not performed. During validation, the model predicted progression to ophthalmopathy a median of approximately 6.5 months ahead of onset, with 60% to 71% sensitivity and roughly 72% specificity. A model built on a 13 V-J signature distinguished ophthalmopathy from stable hyperthyroidism, reaching around 88% sensitivity and around 81% specificity in cross-validation and 80%/75% in testing. Most expanded thyroid clonotypes (frequency above 0.001) were also found in blood, which suggests that blood repertoires may mirror thyroid immune responses.

Counted from cysteine to phenylalanine, this CDR3 has 13 amino acids. The read is trimmed to its CDR3 DNA, 39 bases read in frame from base 1. V sheds 2 bases and J sheds 7 bases, leaving 11 bases between their ends. As encoded in the germline V gene, CDR1 is SNHLY while CDR2 is FYNNEI. The TCR originated in a man aged 50-60 years with Graves' ophthalmopathy. The sample consisted of blood. The chain is made from TRBV2 and TRBJ1-2; TRBD1 is a weak D gene call, 6 bases matching. The CDR3 sequence is CASSEWDKAGYTF. In nucleotides, the sequence is TGTGCCAGCAGTGAATGGGACAAGGCTGGCTACACCTTC.